This T cell receptor (beta chain) was recovered during a study of T cells after somatic rescue of genetic block. Germline loops: CDR1 SGHKS, CDR2 YYEKEE (reference sequence). The CDR3 covers 16 residues. The J segment lost 0 bases and the V segment lost 4 bases, leaving 8 bases of the junction unmatched. Method: immunoSEQ multiplex PCR; TCRdb's copy keeps in-frame clones and lacks some. The data show about 67,000 clones, with around 92% seen just once and about 3% held by the top ten. The TCR sequence derives from a man aged 35-49 years. The chain employs TRBV5-5 and TRBJ2-3; 7 nucleotides line up with TRBD2. The sequenced sample was peripheral blood mononuclear cells (PBMCs). The CDR3 sequence: CASSLGLDPSTDTQYF. In DNA, the CDR3 is TGTGCCAGCAGCCTAGGACTAGACCCTAGCACAGATACGCAGTATTTT.